One sample yielded the 13 T cell receptor beta chains listed below, sequenced in a study of T cell responses to AZD1222 COVID-19 vaccine. Only in-frame clones appear in the TCRdb table, and some are missing; sequencing was by immunoSEQ multiplex PCR. The data show under 150,000 clones, 93% seen once. This sample comprised peripheral blood, obtained on day 0 of AZD1222 vaccination. Receptor source: an adult in good health.

The chain has TRBV4-1 and TRBJ2-7, with D possibly called TRBD1 or TRBD2 (5 bases each). CDR3 length: 18 residues. Between the trimmed V and J ends, which lost 0 bases and 5 bases, there was a span of 23 bases. CDR1 is MGHRA and CDR2 is YSYEKL in the germline V gene. The CDR3 is CASSQDRGIITQGDEQYF. CDR3 sequence (DNA): TGCGCCAGCAGCCAAGATCGGGGTATTATTACTCAGGGTGACGAGCAGTACTTC.

CDR3 in DNA: TGTGCCAGCAGTCGTAGCGGGGGGAAAGGGGAGACCCAGTACTTC. This encodes CASSRSGGKGETQYF. This chain uses TRBV6-5 with TRBJ2-5, with TRBD2 matching over 10 bases. V lost 5 bases to trimming and J lost 5 bases; unmatched junction nucleotides: 8. CDR3 length: 15 residues. CDR1 is MNHEY, CDR2 SVGAGI, per germline.

V usage is TRBV11-3 and J usage is TRBJ2-2; 8 nucleotides line up with TRBD2. The CDR3 runs to 16 residues. V gave up 5 bases and J gave up 6 bases; unmatched junction bases: 11. From germline, CDR1 is SGHNT and CDR2 YENEEA. The CDR3 DNA reads as TGTGCCAGCAGCCCAGCGGGGGCCCTGTACTCCGGGGAGCTGTTTTTT. This codes for CASSPAGALYSGELFF.

This clone was seen just once. The rearrangement joins TRBV15 to TRBJ2-7; 7 bases are shared with TRBD2. V was pared by 5 bases and J by 7 bases, with 11 bases of the junction left unmatched. Per germline, CDR1 LNHNV and CDR2 YYDKDF (reference sequence). The CDR3 extends over 14 amino acids. The CDR3 DNA is TGTGCCACCAGCCGACAACTAGAAGCGGGAGAGCAGTACTTC. This codes for CATSRQLEAGEQYF.

The chain carries TRBV6-6 and TRBJ1-1; the D gene is possibly TRBD1 (6 bases). The CDR3 has 12 residues. The V gene's germline CDR1 is MNHNY and CDR2 SVGAGI (reference sequence). Trimming removed 6 bases from V and 8 bases from J, with 13 bases in between. The CDR3 DNA reads TGTGCCAGCAGGGCCCCCGGGACAGAAGCTTTCTTT. This codes for CASRAPGTEAFF.

V gene TRBV5-1 combines with J gene TRBJ2-5, with TRBD2 matching 7 bases. Unmatched junction bases numbered 10, after V lost 0 bases and J lost 2 bases. Germline CDR1 SGHRS, CDR2 YFSETQ. The CDR3 contains 17 residues. This CDR3 is CASSLVGLAAQQETQYF. CDR3 bases: TGCGCCAGCAGCTTGGTAGGGCTAGCGGCACAACAAGAGACCCAGTACTTC.

The chain carries TRBV28 and TRBJ1-4, with D possibly TRBD1 on 6 matching bases. The CDR3 has 16 residues. CDR1 and CDR2 from the germline V gene are MDHEN and SYDVKM. The V end was cut by 5 bases, the J end by 3 bases, with 16 bases between. The CDR3 DNA sequence: TGTGCCAGCAGTCCCGCCCCGGGACAAGCTAATGAAAAACTGTTTTTT. Its protein is CASSPAPGQANEKLFF.

The chain joins TRBV6-5 to TRBJ2-7; D remains unclear. The V end was cut by 6 bases, the J end by 4 bases, with 19 bases between. The length of the CDR3 is 15 residues. CDR1 and CDR2 from the germline V gene are MNHEY and SVGAGI. CDR3 nucleotides: TGTGCCAGCAGCCCCATGCCAAAGGCGGTTTACGAGCAGTACTTC. Translated: CASSPMPKAVYEQYF.

CDR3 sequence reads: CASSLSYRQSQYF. The CDR3 DNA reads TGTGCCAGCAGCTTATCCTATCGACAGTCGCAGTACTTC. The chain links TRBV7-3 to TRBJ2-7, with a possible D match to TRBD1 (5 bases). This CDR3 is built from 13 residues. Germline CDR1 and CDR2: SGHTA and FQGTGA. With 2 bases removed from V and 9 bases from J, the gap between germline ends came to 14 bases.

The J gene is TRBJ1-6, the V gene TRBV4-2; no firm D call. Per germline, CDR1 LGHNA and CDR2 YNFKEQ. The length of the CDR3 is 15 residues. The V end lost 0 bases, the J end lost 8 bases, and 11 bases lay between the germline ends. CDR3 sequence: CASSQDGAGDSPLHF. CDR3 nucleotide sequence: TGTGCCAGCAGCCAAGACGGAGCCGGGGATTCACCCCTCCACTTT.

The rearrangement uses TRBV3-1 (or the pseudogene TRBV3-2) and TRBJ1-2; 10 bases agree with TRBD1. V trimming: 0 bases; J trimming: 8 bases; junction bases outside the gene matches: 15. Germline CDR1 reads LGHDT; CDR2 reads YNNKEL (reference sequence). The CDR3 totals 18 residues. CDR3 coding DNA: TGTGCCAGCAGCCAAGATAGGGGACAGGGGCCGCCCTTATGGGGCTACACCTTC. As protein: CASSQDRGQGPPLWGYTF.

CDR3 residues: CASSQDGQGGNQPQHF. The DNA of the CDR3 is TGTGCCAGCAGCCAAGATGGCCAGGGTGGCAATCAGCCCCAGCATTTT. This rearrangement joins TRBV4-2 to TRBJ1-5, with D perhaps matching TRBD1 (5 bases). The CDR3 covers 16 residues. Trimming left V 0 bases short and J 2 bases short, with 11 bases between. From germline, CDR1 is LGHNA and CDR2 YNFKEQ.

This chain joins TRBV27 and TRBJ1-2, with TRBD1 matching over 7 bases. J gave up 2 bases and V 4 bases, and 4 bases lay outside the gene matches. CDR1 is MNHEY, CDR2 SMNVEV, per germline (reference sequence). The CDR3 sequence is 14 residues long. CDR3 sequence reads: CASSYGTANYGYTF. The CDR3 DNA reads as TGTGCCAGCAGTTACGGGACAGCCAACTATGGCTACACCTTC.